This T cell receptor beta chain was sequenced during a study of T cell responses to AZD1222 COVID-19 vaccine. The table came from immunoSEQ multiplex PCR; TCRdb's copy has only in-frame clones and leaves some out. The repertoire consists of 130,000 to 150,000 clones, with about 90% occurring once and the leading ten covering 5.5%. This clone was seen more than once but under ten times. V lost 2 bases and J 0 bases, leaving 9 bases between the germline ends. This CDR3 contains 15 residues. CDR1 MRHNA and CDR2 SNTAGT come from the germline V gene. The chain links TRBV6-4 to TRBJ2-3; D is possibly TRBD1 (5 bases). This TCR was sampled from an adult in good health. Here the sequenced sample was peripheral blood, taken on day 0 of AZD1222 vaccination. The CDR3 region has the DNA TGTGCCAGCAGTGACGCTGACAGAAGCACAGATACGCAGTATTTT. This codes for CASSDADRSTDTQYF.